This TCR beta chain was observed in a study of cytomegalovirus exposure and HLA in healthy donors. The PCR employed 60 Vbeta primers together with 13 Jbeta primers. The protocol was immunoSEQ multiplex PCR, while the TCRdb copy is restricted to in-frame clones and leaves out a portion. The sample consists of under 300,000 clones, around two thirds of them appearing once. Regarding the study as a whole: In a later analysis, TCR beta V- and J-gene trimming showed a link to a missense DCLRE1C variant.

Germline V gene lookup returns CDR1 SGHTA and CDR2 FQGNSA. Unmatched junction bases numbered 3, after V lost 1 base and J lost 6 bases. The CDR3 is made up of 16 amino acids. Comment on this clone: Antigen specificity is unknown.

The TCR sequence derives from a female donor in good health and CMV-seronegative. The chain has TRBV7-2 and TRBJ2-1; 13 nucleotides agree with TRBD2. The sample was PBMCs. CDR3 protein: CASSLGGTSGTNEQFF. In DNA, the CDR3 is TGTGCCAGCAGCTTAGGGGGGACTAGCGGGACCAATGAGCAGTTCTTC.